This T cell receptor beta chain appears in the sequencing data of a study of T cells in Graves' hyperthyroidism and ophthalmopathy. The study's findings and limits: Progression to ophthalmopathy was predicted a median of 6.5 months early.

Template material for amplifying TCR beta CDR3 regions consisted of RNA transcripts. Carried out on the TCR CDR3, a first-round RT-PCR used the HTBI primer set. TCRdb reprocessed the multiplex PCR reads with MiXCR, giving one entry per CDR3 protein. The sample carries about 360,000 distinct CDR3 sequences, approximately 13% recorded once. This clonotype was seen at least ten times. Its antigen is not identified. This receptor was identified in a man aged 30 to 45 with Graves' hyperthyroidism that later progressed to Graves' ophthalmopathy. The sample taken for sequencing was blood.

The chain's CDR3 is CASRDGQGWKDTQYF. CDR3 coding DNA: TGTGCCAGCAGGGATGGACAGGGGTGGAAAGATACGCAGTATTTT. V and J are TRBV27 and TRBJ2-3, with 9 bases lining up with TRBD1. V was clipped by 6 bases and J by 5 bases; unmatched bases: 9. The CDR3 runs 15 residues. Germline CDR1 reads MNHEY; CDR2 reads SMNVEV (reference sequence).